This section outlines one TCR beta chain sequence together with its context. This CDR3 spans 16 amino acids. This specimen belongs to a study of long-term antiretroviral therapy in people with HIV. Runs used v3.0 of the immunoSEQ assay and were done at survey level. Measured with immunoSEQ multiplex PCR; TCRdb has only the in-frame clones, and not every one. The sample yields under 50,000 clones, about 86% seen once. This sequence was found in a woman aged 50 to 60 with HIV. The chain joins TRBV21-1 to TRBJ2-2; the D call of TRBD2 is as the table states it, not checked on the DNA. TRBV21-1 is reported as a pseudogene. The specimen comprised unsorted PBMCs, sampled 1.2 years after starting antiretroviral therapy. CDR3 sequence (DNA): TGTGCCAGCAGCAAAGACGGGGTGTCGAACACCGGGGAGCTGTTTTTT. It codes for CASSKDGVSNTGELFF.